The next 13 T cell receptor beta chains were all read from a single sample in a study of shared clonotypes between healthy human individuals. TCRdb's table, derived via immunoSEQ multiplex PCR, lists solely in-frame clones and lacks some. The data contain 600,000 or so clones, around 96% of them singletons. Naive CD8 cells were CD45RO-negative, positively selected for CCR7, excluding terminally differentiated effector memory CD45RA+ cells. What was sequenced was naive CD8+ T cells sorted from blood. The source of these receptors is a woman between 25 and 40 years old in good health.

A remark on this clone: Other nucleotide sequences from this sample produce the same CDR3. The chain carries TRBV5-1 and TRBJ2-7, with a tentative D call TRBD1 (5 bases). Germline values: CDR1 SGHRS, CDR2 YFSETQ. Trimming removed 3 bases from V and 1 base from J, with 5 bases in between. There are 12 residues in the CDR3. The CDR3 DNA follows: TGCGCCAGCAGCTCAGGGTCCTACGAGCAGTACTTC. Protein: CASSSGSYEQYF.

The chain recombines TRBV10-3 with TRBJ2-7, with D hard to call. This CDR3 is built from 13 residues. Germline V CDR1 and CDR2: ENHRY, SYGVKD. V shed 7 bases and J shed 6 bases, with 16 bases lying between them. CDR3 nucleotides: TGTGCCATCACCAACGGACCTGGGGTCGAGCAGTACTTC. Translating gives CAITNGPGVEQYF.

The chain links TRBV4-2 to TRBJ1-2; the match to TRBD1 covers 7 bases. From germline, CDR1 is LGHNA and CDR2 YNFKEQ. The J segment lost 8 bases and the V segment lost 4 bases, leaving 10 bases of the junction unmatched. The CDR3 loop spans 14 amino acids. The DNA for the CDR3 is TGTGCCAGCAGCCCAGAGGGGGCCGAGAGGGGCTACACCTTC. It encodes CASSPEGAERGYTF.

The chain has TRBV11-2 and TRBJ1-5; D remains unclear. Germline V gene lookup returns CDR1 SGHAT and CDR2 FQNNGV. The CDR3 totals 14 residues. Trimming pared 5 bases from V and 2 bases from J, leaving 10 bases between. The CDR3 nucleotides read TGTGCCAGCAGCCCCGAGGGAGGCAATCAGCCCCAGCATTTT. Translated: CASSPEGGNQPQHF. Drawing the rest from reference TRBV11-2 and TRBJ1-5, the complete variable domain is EAGVAQSPRYKIIEKRQSVAFWCNPISGHATLYWYQQILGQGPKLLIQFQNNGVVDDSQLPKDRFSAERLKGVDSTLKIQPAKLEDSAVYLCASSPEGGNQPQHFGDGTRLSIL.

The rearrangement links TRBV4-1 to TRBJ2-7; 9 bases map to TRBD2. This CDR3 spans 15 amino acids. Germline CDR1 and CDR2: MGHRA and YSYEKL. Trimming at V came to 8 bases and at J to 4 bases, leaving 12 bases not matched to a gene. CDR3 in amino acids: CASAPWPSGIYEQYF. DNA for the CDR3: TGCGCCAGCGCCCCATGGCCTAGCGGGATATACGAGCAGTACTTC.

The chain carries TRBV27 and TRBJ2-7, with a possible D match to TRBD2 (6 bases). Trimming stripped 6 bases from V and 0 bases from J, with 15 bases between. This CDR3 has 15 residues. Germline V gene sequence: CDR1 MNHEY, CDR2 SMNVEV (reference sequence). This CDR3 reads CASRSQAGNSYEQYF. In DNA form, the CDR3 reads TGTGCCAGCAGGTCTCAGGCGGGGAACTCCTACGAGCAGTACTTC.

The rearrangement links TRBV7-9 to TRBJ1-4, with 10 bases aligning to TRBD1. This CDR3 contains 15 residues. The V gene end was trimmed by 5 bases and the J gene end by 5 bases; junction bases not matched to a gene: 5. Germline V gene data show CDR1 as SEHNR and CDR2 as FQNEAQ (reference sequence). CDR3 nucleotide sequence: TGTGCCAGCAGCCTCGGACAGGGGGGGAATGAAAAACTGTTTTTT. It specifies CASSLGQGGNEKLFF.

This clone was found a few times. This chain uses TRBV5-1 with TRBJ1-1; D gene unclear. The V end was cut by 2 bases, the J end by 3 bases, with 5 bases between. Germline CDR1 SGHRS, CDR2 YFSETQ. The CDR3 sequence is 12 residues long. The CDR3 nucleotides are TGCGCCAGCAGCTTTAGGGACACTGAAGCTTTCTTT. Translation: CASSFRDTEAFF. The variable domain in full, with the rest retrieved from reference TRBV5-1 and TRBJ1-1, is KAGVTQTPRYLIKTRGQQVTLSCSPISGHRSVSWYQQTPGQGLQFLFEYFSETQRNKGNFPGRFSGRQFSNSRSEMNVSTLELGDSALYLCASSFRDTEAFFGQGTRLTVV.

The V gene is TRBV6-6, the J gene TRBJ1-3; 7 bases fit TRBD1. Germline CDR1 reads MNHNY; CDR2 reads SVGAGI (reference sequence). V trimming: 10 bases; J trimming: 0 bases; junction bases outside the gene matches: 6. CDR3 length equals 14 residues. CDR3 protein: CATRGTASGNTIYF. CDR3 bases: TGTGCCACCAGGGGGACAGCCTCTGGAAACACCATATATTTT.

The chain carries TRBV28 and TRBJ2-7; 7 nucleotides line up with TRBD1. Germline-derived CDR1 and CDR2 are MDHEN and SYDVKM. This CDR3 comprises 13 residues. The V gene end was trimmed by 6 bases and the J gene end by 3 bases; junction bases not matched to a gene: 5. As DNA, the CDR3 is TGTGCCAGCAGACGGGACAGTTACTACGAGCAGTACTTC. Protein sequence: CASRRDSYYEQYF.

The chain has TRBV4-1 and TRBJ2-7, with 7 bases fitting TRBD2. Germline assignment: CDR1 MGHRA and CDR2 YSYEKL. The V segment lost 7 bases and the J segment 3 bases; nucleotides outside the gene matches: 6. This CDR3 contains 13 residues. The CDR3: CASKRPGGYEQYF. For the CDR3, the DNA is TGCGCCAGCAAGAGACCGGGGGGCTACGAGCAGTACTTC.

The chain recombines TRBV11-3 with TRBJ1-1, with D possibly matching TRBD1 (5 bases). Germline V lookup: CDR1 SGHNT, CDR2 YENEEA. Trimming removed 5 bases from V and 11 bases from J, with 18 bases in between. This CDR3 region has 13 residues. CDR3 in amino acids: CASSISRDYTAFF. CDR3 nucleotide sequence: TGTGCCAGCAGCATCTCCCGGGACTACACGGCTTTCTTT.

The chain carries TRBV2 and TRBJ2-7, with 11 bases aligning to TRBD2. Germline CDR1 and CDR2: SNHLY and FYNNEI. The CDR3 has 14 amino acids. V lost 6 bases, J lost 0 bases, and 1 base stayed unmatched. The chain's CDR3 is CASRGLADSYEQYF. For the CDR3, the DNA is TGTGCCAGCAGGGGACTAGCGGACTCCTACGAGCAGTACTTC.